The T cell receptor beta chain under discussion was sequenced for a study of tumor and adjacent non-tumor tissue in lung cancer (dated by TCRdb to 2016 to 2018). Study-wide context: The cohort included around twelve adenocarcinoma, a couple of squamous cell carcinoma and 1 small cell lung cancer patients. The 15 or so patients were aged roughly 31 to 80 years, included about ten men and 5 women, and had TNM stage I to III disease. The study compared bulk TCRbeta repertoires between lung tumor tissue and matched distant non-tumor lung tissue from fewer than 19 lung cancer patients. A total of around 130,000,000 productive TCRbeta reads were generated by sequencing, corresponding to an average of roughly 4.1 million reads per sample. Around 30 paired specimens, one tumor and one normal lung sample per patient, were profiled by TCRbeta CDR3 sequencing. Study-wide findings and limitations: TCR diversity (inverse Simpson) was significantly higher in tumor than in normal lung tissue (around 460 vs 160, P = 0.0075, Mann-Whitney U test). Significantly higher TCR diversity was found in younger patients, and higher tumor TCR diversity was associated with shorter overall and disease-free survival. The sequencing platform is not named in the methods, and unique molecular identifiers are not mentioned. With only 15 patients in the cohort, the authors noted that larger samples and more detailed clinical data are needed. Because peripheral blood was not sequenced, the blood TCRbeta repertoires of the lung cancer patients in the study went unexamined. In normal lung, the top 100 clones accounted for a significantly larger cumulative share of the repertoire than in tumor tissue.

For this clonotype: Its antigen is still unknown. No qualities accompany the bases; no much larger clone lies one base away.

RNA was isolated from bulk unsorted tissue, and RNA quality was assessed with a NanoDrop ND-1000 and an Agilent 2100. All donors had newly diagnosed lung cancer, had not received prior chemotherapy, and were admitted for thoracic surgery in China between August and November 2014. Patients with previous radiotherapy or chemotherapy, or with another concurrent cancer, were excluded from the study. Surgical tissue pieces of roughly 1-2.2 cm3 were preserved in RNAlater solution and were kept at -80 degrees C until use. Library generation was performed with multiplex PCR. Sequencing was performed on an Illumina HiSeq 2500. TCRbeta libraries were built by three rounds of nested PCR using primers (Table S4), following protocols modified from ARM-PCR. Before sequencing, PCR products in the 200-500 bp range were cut out of the gel and cleaned up using the QIAquick gel extraction kit. The authors' pipeline ran thus. Trimmomatic was used to clean the reads, FLASH merged the cleaned reads into complete CDR3 sequences, and MiTCR assigned the sequences to V(D)J germline segments. Clonal diversity was calculated as the inverse Simpson's index using VDJtools. Productive reads were defined as in-frame sequences without a premature stop codon. TCRdb passed the public sequencing reads through fastp at Q25 and MiXCR, retaining productive beta sequences. Rows are combined by CDR3 protein, so each entry shows the most common genes and DNA. What appears here as the V and J calls and clone size reflects TCRdb's work, not the paper's. This sample has fewer than 120,000 distinct CDR3 sequences in its table, and nearly 85% of those were observed once. The ten largest clones take up about 22% of the sample.

Spanning cysteine to phenylalanine, the CDR3 consists of 13 amino acids. Only the CDR3 region is kept as DNA, spanning 39 bases read in frame from base 1. For CDR1 and CDR2, the germline V gene lists SGHVS and FQNEAQ. Between the V and J ends, shortened by 0 bases and 6 bases respectively, the junction contains 9 bases. The specimen was lung tumor tissue. The source is a man between 65 and 85 years old with non-small cell lung cancer. Here the chain combines TRBV7-8 and TRBJ2-7; a tentative D call is TRBD1 (6 bases match). The CDR3 sequence is CASSLASGAEQYF. The DNA sequence reads TGTGCCAGCAGCTTAGCTTCAGGGGCCGAGCAGTACTTC.